The TCR beta chain described here comes from a study of regulatory T cells in long-lasting Graves disease. At least ten counts were recorded for this clonotype. Its antigen is not known. Arm-PCR with iRepertoire HTBI primers amplified the CDR3 regions for these TCR beta libraries. Each CDR3 protein is one row after TCRdb ran MiXCR on the multiplex PCR reads. The sample lists approximately 500,000 distinct CDR3 sequences; approximately 21% were seen once. Time point specified: persistent/refractory GD, antithyroid drugs over 5 years with positive TRAb. RNA isolated from PBMCs was used to make the TCR library. V was trimmed by 6 bases and J by 0 bases, leaving 35 bases between them. From germline, CDR1 is LNHDA and CDR2 SQIVND (reference sequence). This CDR3 has 22 amino acids. Study-wide findings and caveats: Persistent cases favored TRBV28, TRBJ1-2 and TRBJ2-5. Newly diagnosed Graves' patients had higher TCR diversity than persistent ones. Since the sample size was small, accuracy may have been reduced.

The sequence was collected from a female donor with Graves disease. The sequenced sample was peripheral blood mononuclear cells (PBMCs), obtained when the disease was refractory, from a patient treated with antithyroid drugs. The chain carries TRBV19 and TRBJ1-2, with TRBD1 as a possible D gene (5 bases). The CDR3 loop is CASREPDRPQIPNSPSNYGYTF. DNA of the CDR3: TGTGCCAGTAGAGAGCCCGACAGACCGCAAATACCTAACAGCCCCTCTAACTATGGCTACACCTTC.